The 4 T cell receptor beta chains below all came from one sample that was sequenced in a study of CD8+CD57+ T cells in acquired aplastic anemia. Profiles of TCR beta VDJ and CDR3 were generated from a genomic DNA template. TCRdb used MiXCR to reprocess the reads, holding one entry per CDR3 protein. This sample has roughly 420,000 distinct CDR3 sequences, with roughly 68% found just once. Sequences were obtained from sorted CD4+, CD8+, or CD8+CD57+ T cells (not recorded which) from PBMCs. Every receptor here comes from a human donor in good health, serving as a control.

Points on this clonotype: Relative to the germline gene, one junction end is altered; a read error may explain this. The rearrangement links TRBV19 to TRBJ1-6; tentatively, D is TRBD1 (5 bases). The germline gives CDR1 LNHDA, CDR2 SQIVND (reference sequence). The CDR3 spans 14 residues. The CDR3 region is CASSIQGSNTPLHF. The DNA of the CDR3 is TGTGCCAGTAGTATCCAGGGAAGTAATACACCCCTCCACTTT.

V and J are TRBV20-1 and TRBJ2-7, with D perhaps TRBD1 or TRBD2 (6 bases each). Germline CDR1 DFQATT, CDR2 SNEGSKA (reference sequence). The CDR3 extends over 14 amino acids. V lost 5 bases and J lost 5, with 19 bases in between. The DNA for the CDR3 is TGCAGTGCTTCGATTAGGGGGGTCTACGACGAGCAGTACTTC. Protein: CSASIRGVYDEQYF.

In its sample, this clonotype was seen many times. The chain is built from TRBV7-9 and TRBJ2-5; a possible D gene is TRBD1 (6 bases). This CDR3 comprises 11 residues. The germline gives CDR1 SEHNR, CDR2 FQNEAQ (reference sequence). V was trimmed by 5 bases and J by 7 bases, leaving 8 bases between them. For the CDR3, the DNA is TGTGCCAGCAGCCAACAGGGGACCCAGTACTTC. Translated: CASSQQGTQYF.

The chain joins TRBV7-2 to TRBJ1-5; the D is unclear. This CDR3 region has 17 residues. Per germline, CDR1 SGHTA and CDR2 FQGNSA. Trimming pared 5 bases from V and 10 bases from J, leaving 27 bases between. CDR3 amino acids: CASSLPPGLIRNRPQHF. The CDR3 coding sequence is TGTGCCAGCAGCCTACCCCCGGGCCTTATACGCAATCGCCCCCAGCATTTT.